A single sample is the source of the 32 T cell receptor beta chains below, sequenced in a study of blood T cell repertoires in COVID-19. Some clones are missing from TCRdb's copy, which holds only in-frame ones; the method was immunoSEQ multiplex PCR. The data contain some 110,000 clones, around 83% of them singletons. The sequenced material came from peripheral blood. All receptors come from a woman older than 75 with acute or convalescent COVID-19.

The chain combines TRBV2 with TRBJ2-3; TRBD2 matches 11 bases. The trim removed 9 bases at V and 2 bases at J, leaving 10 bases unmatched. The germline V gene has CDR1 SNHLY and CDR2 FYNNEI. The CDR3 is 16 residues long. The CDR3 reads CASTSGTSGPTDTQYF. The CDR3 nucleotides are TGTGCCAGTACTTCCGGGACTAGCGGACCCACAGATACGCAGTATTTT.

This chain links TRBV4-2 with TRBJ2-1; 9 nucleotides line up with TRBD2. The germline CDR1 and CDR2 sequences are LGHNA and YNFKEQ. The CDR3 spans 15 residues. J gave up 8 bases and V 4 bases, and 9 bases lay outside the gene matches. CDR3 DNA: TGTGCCAGCAGCCGGGGTAGTAGCGGGAGCGATGAGCAGTTCTTC. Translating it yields CASSRGSSGSDEQFF.

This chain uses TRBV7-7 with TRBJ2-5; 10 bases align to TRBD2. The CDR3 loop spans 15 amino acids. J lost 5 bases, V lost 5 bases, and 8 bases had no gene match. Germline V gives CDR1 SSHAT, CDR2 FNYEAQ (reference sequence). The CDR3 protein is CASSRTSGLSETQYF. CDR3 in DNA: TGTGCCAGCAGCCGGACTAGCGGCCTGTCGGAGACCCAGTACTTC. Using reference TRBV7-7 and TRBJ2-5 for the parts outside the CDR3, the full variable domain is GAGVSQSPRYKVTKRGQDVTLRCDPISSHATLYWYQQALGQGPEFLTYFNYEAQPDKSGLPSDRFSAERPEGSISTLTIQRTEQRDSAMYRCASSRTSGLSETQYFGPGTRLLVL.

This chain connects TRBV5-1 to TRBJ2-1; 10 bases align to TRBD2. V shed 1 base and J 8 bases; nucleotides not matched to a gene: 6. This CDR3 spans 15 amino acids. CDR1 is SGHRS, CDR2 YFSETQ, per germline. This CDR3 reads CASSLTSGIDHEQFF. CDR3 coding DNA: TGCGCCAGCAGCTTGACTAGCGGGATAGATCATGAGCAGTTCTTC.

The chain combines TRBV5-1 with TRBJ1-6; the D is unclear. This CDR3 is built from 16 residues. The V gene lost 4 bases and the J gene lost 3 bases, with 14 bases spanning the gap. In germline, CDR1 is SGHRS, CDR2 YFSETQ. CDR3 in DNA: TGCGCCAGCAGCGCTGACACAGCCTTCTATAATTCACCCCTCCACTTT. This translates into CASSADTAFYNSPLHF.

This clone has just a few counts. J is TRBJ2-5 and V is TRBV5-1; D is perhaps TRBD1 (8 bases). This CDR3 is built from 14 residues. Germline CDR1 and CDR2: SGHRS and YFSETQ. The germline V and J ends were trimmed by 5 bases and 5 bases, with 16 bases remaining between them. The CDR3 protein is CASSTGGADETQYF. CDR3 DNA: TGCGCCAGCAGTACAGGGGGGGCGGACGAGACCCAGTACTTC.

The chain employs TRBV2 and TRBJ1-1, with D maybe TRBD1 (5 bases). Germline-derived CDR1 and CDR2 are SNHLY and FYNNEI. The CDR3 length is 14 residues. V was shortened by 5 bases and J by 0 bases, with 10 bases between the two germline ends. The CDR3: CASSIQGMNTEAFF. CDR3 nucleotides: TGTGCCAGCAGTATTCAGGGTATGAACACTGAAGCTTTCTTT.

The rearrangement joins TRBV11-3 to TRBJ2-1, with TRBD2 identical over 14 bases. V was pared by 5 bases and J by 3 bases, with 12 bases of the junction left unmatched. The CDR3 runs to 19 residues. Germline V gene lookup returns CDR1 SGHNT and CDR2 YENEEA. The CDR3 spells CASSARGVGTSGGYNEQFF. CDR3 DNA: TGTGCCAGCAGCGCGCGGGGCGTGGGGACTAGCGGGGGCTACAATGAGCAGTTCTTC.

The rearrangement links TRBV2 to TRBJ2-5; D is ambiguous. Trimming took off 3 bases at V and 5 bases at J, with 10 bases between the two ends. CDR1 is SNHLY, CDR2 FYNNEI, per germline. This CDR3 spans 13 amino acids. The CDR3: CASSEQTGETQYF. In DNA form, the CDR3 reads TGTGCCAGCAGTGAGCAGACCGGGGAGACCCAGTACTTC.

DNA for the CDR3: TGTGCCAGCAGCTTAGACAGATTCTACGAGCAGTACTTC. Translation: CASSLDRFYEQYF. The V and J genes are TRBV11-2 and TRBJ2-7; D remains ambiguous. Germline V lookup: CDR1 SGHAT, CDR2 FQNNGV. The length of the CDR3 is 13 residues. Trimming removed 0 bases at V and 3 bases at J, with 6 bases between.

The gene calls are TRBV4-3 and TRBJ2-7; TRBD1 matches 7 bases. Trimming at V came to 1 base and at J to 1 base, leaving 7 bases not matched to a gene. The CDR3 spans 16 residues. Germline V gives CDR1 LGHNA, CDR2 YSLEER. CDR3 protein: CASSQGTTGKSYEQYV. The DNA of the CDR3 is TGCGCCAGCAGCCAAGGGACGACAGGGAAATCCTACGAGCAGTACGTC.

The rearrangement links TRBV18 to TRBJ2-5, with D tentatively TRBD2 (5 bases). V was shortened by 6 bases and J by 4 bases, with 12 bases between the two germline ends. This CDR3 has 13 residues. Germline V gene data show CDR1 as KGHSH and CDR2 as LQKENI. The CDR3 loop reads CASSPLAPETQYF. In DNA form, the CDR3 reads TGTGCCAGCTCCCCGCTAGCCCCAGAGACCCAGTACTTC.

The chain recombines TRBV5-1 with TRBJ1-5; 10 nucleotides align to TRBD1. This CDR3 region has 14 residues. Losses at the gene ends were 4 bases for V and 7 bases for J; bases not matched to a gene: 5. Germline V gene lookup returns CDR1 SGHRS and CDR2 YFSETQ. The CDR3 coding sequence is TGCGCCAGCAGCCTCACGGGACAGGGGCAGCCCCAGCATTTT. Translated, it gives CASSLTGQGQPQHF.

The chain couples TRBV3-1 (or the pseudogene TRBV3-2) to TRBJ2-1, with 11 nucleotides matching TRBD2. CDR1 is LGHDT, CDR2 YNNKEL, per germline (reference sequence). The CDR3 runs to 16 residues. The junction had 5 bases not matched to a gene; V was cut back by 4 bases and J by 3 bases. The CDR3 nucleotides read TGTGCCAGCAGCCGACCTACTAGCGGGAGCTACAATGAGCAGTTCTTC. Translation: CASSRPTSGSYNEQFF.

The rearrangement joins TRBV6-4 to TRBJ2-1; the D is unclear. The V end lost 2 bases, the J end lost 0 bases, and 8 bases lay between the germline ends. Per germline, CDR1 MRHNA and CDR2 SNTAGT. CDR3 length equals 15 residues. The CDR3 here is CASSDEASSYNEQFF. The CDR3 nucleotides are TGTGCCAGCAGTGACGAGGCGAGCTCCTACAATGAGCAGTTCTTC.

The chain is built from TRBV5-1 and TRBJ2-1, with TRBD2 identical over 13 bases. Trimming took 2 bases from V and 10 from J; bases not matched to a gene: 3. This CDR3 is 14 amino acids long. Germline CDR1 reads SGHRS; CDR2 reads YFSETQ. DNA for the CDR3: TGCGCCAGCAGCTTCGGACTAGCGGGAGTAGAGCAGTTCTTC. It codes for CASSFGLAGVEQFF.

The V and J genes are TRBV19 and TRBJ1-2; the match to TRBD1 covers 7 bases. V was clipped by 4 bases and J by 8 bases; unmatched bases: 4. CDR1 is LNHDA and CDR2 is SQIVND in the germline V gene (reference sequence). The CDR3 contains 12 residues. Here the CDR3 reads CASSNRGRGYTF. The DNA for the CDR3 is TGTGCCAGTAGTAACAGGGGAAGGGGCTACACCTTC. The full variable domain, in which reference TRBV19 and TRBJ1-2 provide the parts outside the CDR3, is DGGITQSPKYLFRKEGQNVTLSCEQNLNHDAMYWYRQDPGQGLRLIYYSQIVNDFQKGDIAEGYSVSREKKESFPLTVTSAQKNPTAFYLCASSNRGRGYTFGSGTRLTVV.

The CDR3 reads CSVGLAGEQYF. The DNA of the CDR3 is TGCAGCGTTGGACTAGCGGGCGAGCAGTACTTC. V usage is TRBV29-1 and J usage is TRBJ2-7; 10 bases line up with TRBD2. V shed 4 bases and J 6 bases; nucleotides not matched to a gene: 0. The CDR3 spans 11 residues. CDR1 and CDR2 from the germline V gene are SQVTM and ANQGSEA.

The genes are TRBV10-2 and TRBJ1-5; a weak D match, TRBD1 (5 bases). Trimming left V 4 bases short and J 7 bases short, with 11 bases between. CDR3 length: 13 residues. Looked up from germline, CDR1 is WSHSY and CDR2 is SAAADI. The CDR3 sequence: CASSVGVGQPQHF. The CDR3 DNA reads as TGCGCCAGCAGTGTAGGGGTGGGGCAGCCCCAGCATTTT.

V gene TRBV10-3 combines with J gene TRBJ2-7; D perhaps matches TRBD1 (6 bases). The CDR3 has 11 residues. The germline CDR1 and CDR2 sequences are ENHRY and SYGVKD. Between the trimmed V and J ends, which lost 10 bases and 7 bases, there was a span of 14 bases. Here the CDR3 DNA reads TGTGCCACAGTACAGGGAAGGGAGCAGTACTTC. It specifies CATVQGREQYF.

The CDR3 reads CASSFEEVQFF. The CDR3 DNA reads as TGTGCCAGCAGCTTCGAGGAGGTACAGTTCTTC. The gene calls are TRBV9 and TRBJ2-1, with D perhaps TRBD2 (5 bases). CDR1 is SGDLS, CDR2 YYNGEE, per germline. The CDR3 sequence is 11 residues long. The V gene lost 4 bases and the J gene lost 13 bases, with 12 bases spanning the gap.

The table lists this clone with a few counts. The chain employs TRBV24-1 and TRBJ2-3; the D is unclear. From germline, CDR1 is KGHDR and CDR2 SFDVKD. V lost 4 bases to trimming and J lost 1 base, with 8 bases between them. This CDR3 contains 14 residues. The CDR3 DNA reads TGTGCCACCAGTGACCGACTCGGCACAGATACGCAGTATTTT. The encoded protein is CATSDRLGTDTQYF.

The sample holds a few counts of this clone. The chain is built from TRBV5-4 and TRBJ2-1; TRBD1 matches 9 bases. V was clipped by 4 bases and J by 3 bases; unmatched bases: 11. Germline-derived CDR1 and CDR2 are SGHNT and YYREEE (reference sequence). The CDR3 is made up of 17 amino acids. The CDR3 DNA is TGTGCCAGCAGCGCGGGACAGGGTAACTATCTCTACAATGAGCAGTTCTTC. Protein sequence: CASSAGQGNYLYNEQFF.

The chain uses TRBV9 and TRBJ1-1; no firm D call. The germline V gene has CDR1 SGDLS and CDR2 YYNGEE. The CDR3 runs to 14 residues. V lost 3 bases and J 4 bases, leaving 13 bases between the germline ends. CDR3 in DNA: TGTGCCAGCAGCGACGAGGGCCCGGGCACTGAAGCTTTCTTT. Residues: CASSDEGPGTEAFF.

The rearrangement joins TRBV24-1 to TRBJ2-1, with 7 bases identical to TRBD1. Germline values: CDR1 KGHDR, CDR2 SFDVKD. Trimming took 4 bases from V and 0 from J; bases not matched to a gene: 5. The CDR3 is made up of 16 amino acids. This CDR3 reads CATSDRRQGSYNEQFF. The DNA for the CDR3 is TGTGCCACCAGTGACCGCCGACAGGGCTCCTACAATGAGCAGTTCTTC.

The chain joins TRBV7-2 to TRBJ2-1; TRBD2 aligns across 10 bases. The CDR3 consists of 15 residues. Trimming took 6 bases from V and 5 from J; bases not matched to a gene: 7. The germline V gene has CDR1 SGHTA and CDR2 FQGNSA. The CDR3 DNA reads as TGTGCCAGCAGACAACCGGGACTAGCGCACAATGAGCAGTTCTTC. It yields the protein CASRQPGLAHNEQFF.

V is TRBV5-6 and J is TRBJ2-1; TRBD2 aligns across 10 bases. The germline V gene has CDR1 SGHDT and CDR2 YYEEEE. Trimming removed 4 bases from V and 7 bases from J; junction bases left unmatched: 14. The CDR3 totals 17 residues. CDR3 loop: CASSVRSPGLAQNEQFF. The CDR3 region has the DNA TGTGCCAGCAGCGTTCGAAGTCCGGGACTAGCGCAAAATGAGCAGTTCTTC.

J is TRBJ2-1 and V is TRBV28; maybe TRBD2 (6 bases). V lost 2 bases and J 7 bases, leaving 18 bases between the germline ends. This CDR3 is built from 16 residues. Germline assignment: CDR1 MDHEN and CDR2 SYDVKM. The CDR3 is CASSLIGGGVGNEQFF. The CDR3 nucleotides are TGTGCCAGCAGTTTAATTGGGGGAGGTGTTGGGAATGAGCAGTTCTTC.

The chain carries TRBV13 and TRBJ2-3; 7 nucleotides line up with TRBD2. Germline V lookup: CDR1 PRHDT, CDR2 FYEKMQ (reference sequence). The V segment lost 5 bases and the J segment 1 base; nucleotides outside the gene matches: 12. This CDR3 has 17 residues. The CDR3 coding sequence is TGTGCCAGCAGCCCCTCGAGGTATAGCGGGCGCACAGATACGCAGTATTTT. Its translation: CASSPSRYSGRTDTQYF. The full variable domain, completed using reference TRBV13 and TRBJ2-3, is AAGVIQSPRHLIKEKRETATLKCYPIPRHDTVYWYQQGPGQDPQFLISFYEKMQSDKGSIPDRFSAQQFSDYHSELNMSSLELGDSALYFCASSPSRYSGRTDTQYFGPGTRLTVL.

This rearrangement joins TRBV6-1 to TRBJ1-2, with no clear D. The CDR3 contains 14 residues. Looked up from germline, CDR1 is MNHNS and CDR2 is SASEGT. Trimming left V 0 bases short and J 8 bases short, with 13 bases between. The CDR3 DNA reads TGTGCCAGCAGTGAAGCCCCCCTGAGGTGGGGCTACACCTTC. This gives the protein CASSEAPLRWGYTF.

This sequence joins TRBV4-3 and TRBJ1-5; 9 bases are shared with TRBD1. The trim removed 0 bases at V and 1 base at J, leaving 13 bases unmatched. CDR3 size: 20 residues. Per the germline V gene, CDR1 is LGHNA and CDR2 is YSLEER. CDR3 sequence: CASSQDLDAGQGWSNQPQHF. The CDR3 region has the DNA TGCGCCAGCAGCCAAGATTTGGATGCTGGACAGGGGTGGAGCAATCAGCCCCAGCATTTT.

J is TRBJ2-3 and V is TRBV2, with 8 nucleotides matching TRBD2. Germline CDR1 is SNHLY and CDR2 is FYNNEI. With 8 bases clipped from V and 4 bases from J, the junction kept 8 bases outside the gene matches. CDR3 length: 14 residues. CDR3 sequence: CASLREGGADTQYF. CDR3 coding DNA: TGTGCCAGCCTTCGGGAGGGGGGGGCAGATACGCAGTATTTT.